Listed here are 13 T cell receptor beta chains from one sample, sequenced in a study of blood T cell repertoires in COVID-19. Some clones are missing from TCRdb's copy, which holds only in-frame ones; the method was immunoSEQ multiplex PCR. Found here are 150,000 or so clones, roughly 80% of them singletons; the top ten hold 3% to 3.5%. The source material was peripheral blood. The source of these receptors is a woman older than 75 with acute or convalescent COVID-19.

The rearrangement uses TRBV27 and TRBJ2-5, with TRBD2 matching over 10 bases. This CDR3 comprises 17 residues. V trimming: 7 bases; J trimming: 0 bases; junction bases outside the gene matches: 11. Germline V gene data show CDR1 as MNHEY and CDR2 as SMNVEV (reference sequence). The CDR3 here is CASKSASGGQYQETQYF. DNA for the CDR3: TGTGCCAGCAAATCAGCTAGCGGGGGCCAGTACCAAGAGACCCAGTACTTC.

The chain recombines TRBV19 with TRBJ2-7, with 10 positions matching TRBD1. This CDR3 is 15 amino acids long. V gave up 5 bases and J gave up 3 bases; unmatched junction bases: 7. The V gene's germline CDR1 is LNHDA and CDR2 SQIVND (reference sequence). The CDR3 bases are TGTGCCAGTAGTTGGGGACAGGGGTCGGGCTACGAGCAGTACTTC. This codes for CASSWGQGSGYEQYF.

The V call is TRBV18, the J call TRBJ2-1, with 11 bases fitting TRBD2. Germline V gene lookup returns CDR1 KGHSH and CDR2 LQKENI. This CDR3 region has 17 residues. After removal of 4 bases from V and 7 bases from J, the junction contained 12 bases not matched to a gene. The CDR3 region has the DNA TGTGCCAGCTCACGGGATTTAGCGGGGGGGCCTCGGAATGAGCAGTTCTTC. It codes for CASSRDLAGGPRNEQFF. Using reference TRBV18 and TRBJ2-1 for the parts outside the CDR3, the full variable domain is NAGVMQNPRHLVRRRGQEARLRCSPMKGHSHVYWYRQLPEEGLKFMVYLQKENIIDESGMPKERFSAEFPKEGPSILRIQQVVRGDSAAYFCASSRDLAGGPRNEQFFGPGTRLTVL.

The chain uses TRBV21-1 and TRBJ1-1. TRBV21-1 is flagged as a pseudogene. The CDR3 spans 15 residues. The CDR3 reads CASSKGAWGEDEAFF. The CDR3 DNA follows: TGTGCCAGCAGCAAAGGGGCGTGGGGGGAGGATGAAGCTTTCTTT.

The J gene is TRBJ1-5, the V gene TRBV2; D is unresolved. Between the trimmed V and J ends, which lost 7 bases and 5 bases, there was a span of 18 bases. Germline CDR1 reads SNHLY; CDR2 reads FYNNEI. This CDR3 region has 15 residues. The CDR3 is CASTFLTGSDQPQHF. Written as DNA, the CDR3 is TGTGCCAGCACCTTCCTTACGGGTTCGGATCAGCCCCAGCATTTT.

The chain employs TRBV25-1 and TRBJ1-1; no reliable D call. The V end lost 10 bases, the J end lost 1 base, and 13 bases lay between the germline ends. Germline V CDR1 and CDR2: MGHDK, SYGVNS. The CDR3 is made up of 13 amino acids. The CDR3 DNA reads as TGTGCCACCGGTGGCGCGGGGAACACTGAAGCTTTCTTT. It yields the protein CATGGAGNTEAFF.

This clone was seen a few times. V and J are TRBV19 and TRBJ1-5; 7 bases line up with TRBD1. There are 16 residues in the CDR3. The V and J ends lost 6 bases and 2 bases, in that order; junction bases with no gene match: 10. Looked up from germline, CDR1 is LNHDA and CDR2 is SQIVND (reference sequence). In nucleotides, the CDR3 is TGTGCCAGTAGAGGGGGCGGAGAGTGGGGCAATCAGCCCCAGCATTTT. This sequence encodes CASRGGGEWGNQPQHF.

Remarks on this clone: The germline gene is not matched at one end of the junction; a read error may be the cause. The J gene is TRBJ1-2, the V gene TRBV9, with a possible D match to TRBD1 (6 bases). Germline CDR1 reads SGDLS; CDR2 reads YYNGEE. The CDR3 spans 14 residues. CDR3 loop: CASSGPTITDSKVF. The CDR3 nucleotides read TGTGCCAGCAGCGGCCCGACCATAACGGACAGCAAAGTATTC. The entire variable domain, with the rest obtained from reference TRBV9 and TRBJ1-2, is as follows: DSGVTQTPKHLITATGQRVTLRCSPRSGDLSVYWYQQSLDQGLQFLIQYYNGEERAKGNILERFSAQQFPDLHSELNLSSLELGDSALYFCASSGPTITDSKVFGSGTRLTVV.

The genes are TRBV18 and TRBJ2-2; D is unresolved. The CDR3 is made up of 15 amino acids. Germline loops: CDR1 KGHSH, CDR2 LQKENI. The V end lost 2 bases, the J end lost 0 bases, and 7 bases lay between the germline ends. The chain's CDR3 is CASSPATPNTGELFF. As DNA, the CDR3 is TGTGCCAGCTCACCAGCTACTCCGAACACCGGGGAGCTGTTTTTT.

CDR3 loop: CASSFLGRLITEAFF. The CDR3 DNA reads as TGTGCCAGCAGCTTTCTGGGGCGACTTATCACTGAAGCTTTCTTT. The chain has TRBV7-3 and TRBJ1-1; a weak D match, TRBD1 (5 bases). This CDR3 spans 15 amino acids. In germline, CDR1 is SGHTA, CDR2 FQGTGA. V was clipped by 3 bases and J by 4 bases, with 15 bases between them.

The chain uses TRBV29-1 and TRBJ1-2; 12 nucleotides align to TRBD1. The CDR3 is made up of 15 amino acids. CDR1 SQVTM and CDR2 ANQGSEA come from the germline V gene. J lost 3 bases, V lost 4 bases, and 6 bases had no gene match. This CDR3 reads CSVGGTGGLDYGYTF. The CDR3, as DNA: TGCAGCGTTGGGGGGACAGGGGGCTTGGACTATGGCTACACCTTC.

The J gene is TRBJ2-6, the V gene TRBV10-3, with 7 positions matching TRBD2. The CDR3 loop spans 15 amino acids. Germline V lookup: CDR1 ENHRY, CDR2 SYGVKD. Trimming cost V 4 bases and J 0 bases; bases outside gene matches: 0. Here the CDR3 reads CAISAGGSGANVLTF. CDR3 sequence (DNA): TGTGCCATCAGTGCGGGGGGCTCTGGGGCCAACGTCCTGACTTTC.

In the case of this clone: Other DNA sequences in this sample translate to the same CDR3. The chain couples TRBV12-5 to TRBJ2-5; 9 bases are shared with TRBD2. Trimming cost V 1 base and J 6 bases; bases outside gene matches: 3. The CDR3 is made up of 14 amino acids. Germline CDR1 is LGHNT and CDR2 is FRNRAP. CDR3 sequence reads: CASGLASGGQTQYF. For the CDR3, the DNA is TGTGCTAGTGGTTTGGCAAGCGGGGGGCAGACCCAGTACTTC.